This passage covers 7 T cell receptor beta chains from one sample sequenced in a study of shared clonotypes between healthy human individuals. Generated by immunoSEQ multiplex PCR, the TCRdb table keeps only in-frame clones and is missing some. The sample lists more than 2,000,000 clones; around 94% were seen once. Sequencing was performed on naive CD4+ T cells sorted from blood. Subset reported: CD45RA+ positively selected. The receptor source for this set is a man younger than 35 in good health.

The V gene is TRBV27, the J gene TRBJ2-3, with unresolved D. Germline CDR1 MNHEY, CDR2 SMNVEV (reference sequence). With 7 bases removed from V and 6 bases from J, the gap between germline ends came to 11 bases. This CDR3 is built from 12 residues. This chain's CDR3 is CASTRFGDTQYF. In DNA, the CDR3 is TGTGCCAGCACCCGTTTTGGGGATACGCAGTATTTT.

The rearrangement joins TRBV5-1 to TRBJ1-3, with TRBD1 as a possible D gene (6 bases). CDR1 is SGHRS and CDR2 is YFSETQ in the germline V gene. The CDR3 is 14 amino acids. Between the trimmed V and J ends, which lost 5 bases and 8 bases, there was a span of 17 bases. The CDR3 region is CASSPVGALDTIYF. The CDR3 DNA is TGCGCCAGCAGTCCAGTGGGGGCTTTGGACACCATATATTTT.

The chain links TRBV30 to TRBJ2-7; TRBD1 might be the D (5 bases). In germline, CDR1 is GTSNPN, CDR2 SVGIG (reference sequence). The CDR3 extends over 13 amino acids. V lost 0 bases and J 7 bases, leaving 13 bases between the germline ends. In DNA form, the CDR3 reads TGTGCCTGGAGTGTCCGACAGAAGGGTGAGCAGTACTTC. This encodes CAWSVRQKGEQYF.

V gene TRBV5-4 combines with J gene TRBJ1-6, with 10 bases lining up with TRBD1. Trimming at V came to 4 bases and at J to 7 bases, leaving 5 bases not matched to a gene. Germline V lookup: CDR1 SGHNT, CDR2 YYREEE (reference sequence). This CDR3 has 15 amino acids. DNA of the CDR3: TGTGCCAGCAGCGGCAGACAGGGGGCGAATTCACCCCTCCACTTT. Its translation: CASSGRQGANSPLHF.

With respect to this clone: The same CDR3 can be traced to other DNA sequences in this sample. V gene TRBV5-1 combines with J gene TRBJ1-4; maybe TRBD1 (5 bases). The CDR3 sequence is 14 residues long. V lost 0 bases and J 8 bases, leaving 11 bases between the germline ends. The V gene's germline CDR1 is SGHRS and CDR2 YFSETQ. The CDR3 here is CASSLEGLGEKLFF. CDR3 DNA: TGCGCCAGCAGCTTGGAGGGGTTGGGAGAAAAACTGTTTTTT.

The chain combines TRBV7-2 with TRBJ2-1, with D perhaps matching TRBD2 (6 bases). CDR1 and CDR2 from the germline V gene are SGHTA and FQGNSA. V lost 4 bases and J 0 bases, leaving 7 bases between the germline ends. The CDR3 covers 14 residues. CDR3 DNA sequence: TGTGCCAGCAGCTCGGGGGTCTCCTACAATGAGCAGTTCTTC. Translated, it gives CASSSGVSYNEQFF.

V and J are TRBV11-2 and TRBJ2-7; tentatively, D is TRBD2 (6 bases). The ends were cut back, 0 bases at V and 3 bases at J, with 12 bases in the middle. The CDR3 consists of 15 residues. CDR1 is SGHAT and CDR2 is FQNNGV in the germline V gene. The CDR3 sequence is CASSLEPGSGYEQYF. The CDR3, as DNA: TGTGCCAGCAGCTTAGAACCCGGGAGTGGCTACGAGCAGTACTTC.